The 5 T cell receptor beta chains listed next were all sequenced from one sample in a study of regulatory T cells in long-lasting Graves disease. With iRepertoire HTBI primers and Arm-PCR of CDR3 regions, TCR beta libraries were built. TCRdb analysed the multiplex PCR reads with MiXCR anew, one entry per CDR3 protein. Of 430,000 or so distinct CDR3 sequences in the sample, approximately 22% were seen once. Time point reported: persistent/refractory GD, antithyroid drugs over 5 years with positive TRAb. Preparation of the TCR library used RNA extracted from PBMCs. This specimen was peripheral blood mononuclear cells (PBMCs), taken when the disease was refractory, from a patient treated with antithyroid drugs. The receptors here all came from a female donor with Graves disease.

This clonotype appeared a few times. The chain is built from TRBV27 and TRBJ2-2; 10 bases are a match to TRBD2. CDR3 size: 14 residues. Per the germline V gene, CDR1 is MNHEY and CDR2 is SMNVEV (reference sequence). After removal of 8 bases from V and 6 bases from J, the junction contained 6 bases not matched to a gene. DNA for the CDR3: TGTGCCAGCTGCCTAGCGGGAGTCGCCGGGGAGCTGTTTTTT. Amino acids: CASCLAGVAGELFF.

The chain combines TRBV18 with TRBJ1-4; D is unclear. The germline V gene encodes CDR1 KGHSH and CDR2 LQKENI. The CDR3 spans 16 residues. V lost 2 bases to trimming and J lost 8 bases, with 18 bases between them. The CDR3 DNA is TGTGCCAGCTCACCAGAGTTCCCCTCTGACTGGGAAAAACTGTTTTTT. Translating gives CASSPEFPSDWEKLFF.

This clonotype was seen many times. The CDR3 is CASSEYNRNEQYF. The CDR3 bases are TGTGCCAGCAGTGAATATAACCGGAACGAGCAGTACTTC. The chain recombines TRBV25-1 with TRBJ2-7; D gene ambiguous. Germline V gene data show CDR1 as MGHDK and CDR2 as SYGVNS. The CDR3 spans 13 residues. The germline V and J ends were trimmed by 0 bases and 5 bases, with 8 bases remaining between them.

This clonotype was recorded at least ten times. The chain links TRBV7-2 to TRBJ2-7, with 9 positions matching TRBD1. V gave up 5 bases and J gave up 5 bases; unmatched junction bases: 7. This CDR3 has 14 residues. Germline assignment: CDR1 SGHTA and CDR2 FQGNSA. CDR3 DNA sequence: TGTGCCAGCAGCCGTGGACAGGGGTTCAACGAGCAGTACTTC. Its protein is CASSRGQGFNEQYF.

The chain uses TRBV6-1 and TRBJ2-1, with 9 bases matching TRBD2. The germline V gene has CDR1 MNHNS and CDR2 SASEGT. The CDR3 loop spans 20 amino acids. With 6 bases clipped from V and 4 bases from J, the junction kept 22 bases outside the gene matches. CDR3 sequence: CASRHRRQELTSGLYNEQFF. As DNA, the CDR3 is TGTGCCAGCAGGCACCGTCGACAGGAACTTACTAGCGGGTTGTACAATGAGCAGTTCTTC.